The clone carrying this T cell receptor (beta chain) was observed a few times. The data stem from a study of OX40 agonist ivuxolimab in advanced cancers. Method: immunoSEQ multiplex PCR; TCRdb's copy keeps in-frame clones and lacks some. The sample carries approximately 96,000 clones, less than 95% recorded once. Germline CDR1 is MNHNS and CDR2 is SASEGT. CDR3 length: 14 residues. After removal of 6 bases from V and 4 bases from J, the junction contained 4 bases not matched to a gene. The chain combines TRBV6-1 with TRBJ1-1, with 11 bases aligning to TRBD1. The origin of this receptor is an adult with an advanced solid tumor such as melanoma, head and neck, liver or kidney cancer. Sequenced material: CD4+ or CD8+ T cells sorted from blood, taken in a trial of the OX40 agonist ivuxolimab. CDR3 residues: CASRVGTGGTEAFF. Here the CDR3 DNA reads TGTGCCAGCAGGGTAGGGACAGGGGGCACTGAAGCTTTCTTT.